This paragraph covers one T cell receptor (beta chain) sequence. The record originates from a study of blood T cell repertoires in COVID-19. Germline CDR1 is PRHDT and CDR2 is FYEKMQ (reference sequence). Trimming took 5 bases from V and 5 from J; bases not matched to a gene: 4. The CDR3 is made up of 14 amino acids. The data were produced by immunoSEQ multiplex PCR, yet TCRdb's version contains in-frame clones alone and is incomplete. The sample gives 150,000 to 180,000 clones, approximately 81% of which show up once; 8% to 9% is in the top ten. This receptor was obtained from a woman aged 55-69 years with COVID-19, enrolled during active disease. The sequenced sample consisted of peripheral blood. The V call is TRBV13, the J call TRBJ1-2; TRBD1 agrees at 11 bases. The CDR3 DNA reads as TGTGCCAGCAGCCCCCGGGACAGGGGGTATGGCTACACCTTC. Its protein product is CASSPRDRGYGYTF.